These 16 T cell receptor beta chains share one sample of origin, sequenced in a study of regulatory T cells in long-lasting Graves disease. Building of the TCR beta libraries involved iRepertoire HTBI primers and Arm-PCR of CDR3 regions. TCRdb recomputed calls from the multiplex PCR reads with MiXCR, one row per CDR3 protein. The repertoire consists of a few hundred thousand distinct CDR3 sequences, with less than 25% occurring once and the leading ten covering approximately 14%. As for time point: persistent/refractory GD, antithyroid drugs over 5 years with positive TRAb. The TCR library was made from RNA extracted from PBMCs. The sample consisted of peripheral blood mononuclear cells (PBMCs), taken when the disease was refractory, from a patient treated with antithyroid drugs. The receptors here all came from a female donor with Graves disease.

The sample holds many counts of this clonotype. The rearrangement joins TRBV2 to TRBJ2-2; weak D call: TRBD1 (6 bases). Germline V CDR1 and CDR2: SNHLY, FYNNEI. The V end lost 5 bases, the J end lost 7 bases, and 11 bases lay between the germline ends. The CDR3 totals 13 residues. The DNA of the CDR3 is TGTGCCAGCAGTCTACAGGGTCTCGGGGAGCTGTTTTTT. Residues: CASSLQGLGELFF.

The V call is TRBV19, the J call TRBJ2-7, with 7 bases fitting TRBD1. Germline V gene sequence: CDR1 LNHDA, CDR2 SQIVND (reference sequence). This CDR3 spans 15 amino acids. J lost 4 bases, V lost 3 bases, and 9 bases had no gene match. DNA for the CDR3: TGTGCCAGTAGTATTTTCGGGACAGCCATTTACGAGCAGTACTTC. It translates to CASSIFGTAIYEQYF.

This clonotype was found many times. V and J are TRBV29-1 and TRBJ2-5; the D is unclear. Germline CDR1 and CDR2: SQVTM and ANQGSEA. The CDR3 has 14 amino acids. V lost 3 bases, J lost 2 bases, and 13 bases lay in between. DNA for the CDR3: TGCAGCGTTGAGGGGTCAGGCGCACAAGAGACCCAGTACTTC. Its translation: CSVEGSGAQETQYF.

Many counts were recorded for this clonotype. The chain is built from TRBV7-9 and TRBJ1-1, with TRBD1 as a possible D gene (6 bases). The CDR3 consists of 14 residues. The ends were cut back, 6 bases at V and 3 bases at J, with 14 bases in the middle. The germline CDR1 and CDR2 sequences are SEHNR and FQNEAQ (reference sequence). The CDR3 protein is CASRPQGGDTEAFF. The CDR3 DNA sequence: TGTGCCAGCAGACCACAGGGTGGCGACACTGAAGCTTTCTTT.

This clonotype was observed at least ten times. This chain joins TRBV28 and TRBJ2-7; D remains unclear. CDR3 length: 14 amino acids. The V gene lost 8 bases and the J gene lost 5 bases, with 19 bases spanning the gap. In germline, CDR1 is MDHEN, CDR2 SYDVKM. The CDR3 is CASGLFGEMNEQYF. CDR3 sequence (DNA): TGTGCCAGCGGCCTCTTCGGAGAGATGAACGAGCAGTACTTC.

This clonotype has only a few counts. The J gene is TRBJ1-5, the V gene TRBV19; D unclear. The length of the CDR3 is 15 residues. CDR1 is LNHDA, CDR2 SQIVND, per germline (reference sequence). Between the trimmed V and J ends, which lost 3 bases and 2 bases, there was a span of 11 bases. The CDR3 reads CASSIGSEGNQPQHF. The CDR3 bases are TGTGCCAGTAGTATTGGCTCCGAGGGCAATCAGCCCCAGCATTTT.

This clonotype was picked up many times. This chain joins TRBV7-2 and TRBJ2-2, with unresolved D. Germline CDR1 and CDR2: SGHTA and FQGNSA. With 1 base removed from V and 7 bases from J, the gap between germline ends came to 4 bases. This CDR3 region has 12 residues. CDR3 protein: CASSLDHGELFF. The CDR3 DNA sequence: TGTGCCAGCAGCTTAGACCACGGGGAGCTGTTTTTT.

In this sample, this clonotype turned up many times. The chain recombines TRBV30 with TRBJ2-5; TRBD2 is a possible D gene (6 bases). The CDR3 runs 12 residues. Germline assignment: CDR1 GTSNPN and CDR2 SVGIG (reference sequence). Trimming left V 5 bases short and J 3 bases short, with 10 bases between. CDR3 loop: CAWDRGEETQYF. Written as DNA, the CDR3 is TGTGCCTGGGACCGCGGGGAAGAGACCCAGTACTTC.

The chain carries TRBV15 and TRBJ2-7; D tentatively fits TRBD1 or TRBD2 (5 bases each). Trimming cost V 4 bases and J 2 bases, with 12 bases left between them. The CDR3 consists of 14 residues. Looked up from germline, CDR1 is LNHNV and CDR2 is YYDKDF (reference sequence). This CDR3 is CATSTRDRAYEQYF. The DNA of the CDR3 is TGTGCCACCAGCACCAGGGACCGAGCCTACGAGCAGTACTTC.

V is TRBV11-1 and J is TRBJ2-6; D is unclear. The CDR3 has 16 residues. The germline gives CDR1 SGHAT, CDR2 FQDESV (reference sequence). Trimming took off 4 bases at V and 4 bases at J, with 14 bases between the two ends. CDR3 loop: CASSSITVFGANVLTF. The CDR3 bases are TGTGCCAGCAGCTCCATTACGGTTTTCGGGGCCAACGTCCTGACTTTC. The full variable domain, completed using reference TRBV11-1 and TRBJ2-6, is EAEVAQSPRYKITEKSQAVAFWCDPISGHATLYWYRQILGQGPELLVQFQDESVVDDSQLPKDRFSAERLKGVDSTLKIQPAELGDSAMYLCASSSITVFGANVLTFGAGSRLTVL.

This rearrangement joins TRBV30 to TRBJ1-5, with D uncertain. V was pared by 2 bases and J by 4 bases, with 12 bases between. Germline V CDR1 and CDR2: GTSNPN, SVGIG (reference sequence). This CDR3 is 14 amino acids long. The CDR3 nucleotides are TGTGCCTGGAGTAAGATGGCGGGGAATCAGCCCCAGCATTTT. This gives the protein CAWSKMAGNQPQHF.

There are a few counts of this clonotype. V and J are TRBV28 and TRBJ2-3, with no clear D. This CDR3 comprises 15 residues. CDR1 MDHEN and CDR2 SYDVKM come from the germline V gene. Trimming pared 6 bases from V and 5 bases from J, leaving 18 bases between. DNA of the CDR3: TGTGCCAGCAGCCCTTCACTAAGGCGAGGAGATACGCAGTATTTT. This encodes CASSPSLRRGDTQYF.

The chain has TRBV7-2 and TRBJ1-5; 11 bases are a match to TRBD1. V dropped 1 base and J dropped 5; count of bases not matched to a gene: 7. This CDR3 is built from 17 residues. Germline CDR1 SGHTA, CDR2 FQGNSA. The CDR3 DNA reads TGTGCCAGCAGCTTAGAAGGGACAGGGGGGCCTTATCAGCCCCAGCATTTT. Amino acid sequence: CASSLEGTGGPYQPQHF.

V gene TRBV2 combines with J gene TRBJ2-1; D gene ambiguous. Trimming stripped 10 bases from V and 7 bases from J, with 17 bases between. CDR1 and CDR2 (germline): SNHLY, FYNNEI. The CDR3 contains 13 residues. CDR3 in amino acids: CATRRRARNEQFF. In DNA, the CDR3 is TGTGCCACACGACGAAGGGCGCGGAATGAGCAGTTCTTC. Complete variable domain (other parts from reference TRBV2 and TRBJ2-1): EPEVTQTPSHQVTQMGQEVILRCVPISNHLYFYWYRQILGQKVEFLVSFYNNEISEKSEIFDDQFSVERPDGSNFTLKIRSTKLEDSAMYFCATRRRARNEQFFGPGTRLTVL.

The chain uses TRBV2 and TRBJ1-2; D call uncertain. CDR1 is SNHLY and CDR2 is FYNNEI in the germline V gene. Trimming took off 7 bases at V and 2 bases at J, with 8 bases between the two ends. CDR3 length: 12 amino acids. The CDR3 protein is CASKRENYGYTF. The CDR3 nucleotides read TGTGCCAGCAAAAGGGAAAACTATGGCTACACCTTC.

In this sample, this clonotype turned up many times. CDR3 sequence: CSAFLAGRGYEQYF. CDR3 DNA sequence: TGCAGTGCTTTCCTAGCGGGAAGGGGTTACGAGCAGTACTTC. This chain connects TRBV20-1 to TRBJ2-7; 9 positions match TRBD2. The CDR3 sequence is 14 residues long. Trimming took 5 bases from V and 4 from J; bases not matched to a gene: 9. The germline gives CDR1 DFQATT, CDR2 SNEGSKA (reference sequence).